These 23 T cell receptor beta chains were sequenced from one sample in a study of radiation and T cells in renal cell carcinoma. The method was immunoSEQ multiplex PCR; TCRdb's version includes in-frame clones alone and lacks a portion of them. The sample has 150,000 or so clones, about 88% seen once; the top ten hold around 4.4%. Indicated time point: baseline pretreatment blood. Indicated treatment: 15 Gy SBRT to primary tumor, nephrectomy 4 weeks later. The specimen was blood, collected from a patient whose treatment included radiotherapy and nephrectomy. The receptors stem from a woman between 70 and 85 years old with renal cell carcinoma.

The J gene is TRBJ2-5, the V gene TRBV5-1; D is unresolved. The end of the DNA fits TRBJ2-7 better, so the J call may be wrong. This CDR3 is built from 12 residues. From germline, CDR1 is SGHRS and CDR2 YFSETQ. The CDR3 nucleotides read TGCGCCAGCAGCAATCCCAACTACGAGCAGTACTTC. Translated: CASSNPNYEQYF.

The chain links TRBV5-4 to TRBJ2-1; the D gene is possibly TRBD2 (7 bases). The germline V gene has CDR1 SGHNT and CDR2 YYREEE (reference sequence). Trimming stripped 0 bases from V and 0 bases from J, with 10 bases between. The CDR3 is 16 residues long. The CDR3 DNA sequence: TGTGCCAGCAGCTTGGGAGGGGGGGCCTCCTACAATGAGCAGTTCTTC. Protein: CASSLGGGASYNEQFF.

The V and J genes are TRBV9 and TRBJ2-1; 10 bases map to TRBD1. The CDR3 has 15 residues. V shed 1 base, J shed 7 bases, and the junction held 5 bases outside the gene matches. The germline gives CDR1 SGDLS, CDR2 YYNGEE. The CDR3 nucleotides are TGTGCCAGCAGCGTAATGGACAGGGGGGGTAATGAGCAGTTCTTC. It is translated as CASSVMDRGGNEQFF.

V and J are TRBV6-6 and TRBJ1-1; 8 nucleotides agree with TRBD1. CDR3 size: 15 residues. Germline V gene sequence: CDR1 MNHNY, CDR2 SVGAGI (reference sequence). Unmatched junction bases numbered 6, after V lost 5 bases and J lost 1 base. The CDR3, as DNA: TGTGCCAGCAGTCCCAAGGGACAGGCGAACACTGAAGCTTTCTTT. Its protein is CASSPKGQANTEAFF.

V and J are TRBV5-1 and TRBJ2-7; 8 bases are shared with TRBD2. This CDR3 comprises 14 residues. V dropped 3 bases and J dropped 0; count of bases not matched to a gene: 2. Germline-derived CDR1 and CDR2 are SGHRS and YFSETQ. CDR3 loop: CASSSGGSSYEQYF. The CDR3 coding sequence is TGCGCCAGCAGCTCGGGGGGGAGCTCCTACGAGCAGTACTTC.

For the CDR3, the DNA is TGTGCCAGCAGCTCCGGGACTAGCGGTGAGCAGTTCTTC. Its protein product is CASSSGTSGEQFF. The J gene is TRBJ2-1, the V gene TRBV7-9; 11 positions match TRBD2. The germline V gene encodes CDR1 SEHNR and CDR2 FQNEAQ (reference sequence). The CDR3 totals 13 residues. The V segment lost 4 bases and the J segment 9 bases; nucleotides outside the gene matches: 2. Based on the CDR3 plus reference TRBV7-9 and TRBJ2-1, the full variable domain is DTGVSQNPRHKITKRGQNVTFRCDPISEHNRLYWYRQTLGQGPEFLTYFQNEAQLEKSRLLSDRFSAERPKGSFSTLEIQRTEQGDSAMYLCASSSGTSGEQFFGPGTRLTVL.

This clone showed up just once. The chain links TRBV6-1 to TRBJ2-3, with D possibly TRBD1 on 5 matching bases. Trimming took 5 bases from V and 7 from J, leaving 10 bases between them. Germline assignment: CDR1 MNHNS and CDR2 SASEGT. The CDR3 has 12 residues. The CDR3 protein is CASSQDKYTQYF. CDR3 coding DNA: TGTGCCAGCAGTCAGGACAAATATACGCAGTATTTT.

The chain carries TRBV10-3 and TRBJ1-2; 8 bases fit TRBD1. The V segment lost 5 bases and the J segment 6 bases; nucleotides outside the gene matches: 5. Per the germline V gene, CDR1 is ENHRY and CDR2 is SYGVKD. There are 13 residues in the CDR3. CDR3 sequence reads: CAISFTGGNGYTF. For the CDR3, the DNA is TGTGCCATCAGTTTCACAGGGGGAAATGGCTACACCTTC.

The chain carries TRBV7-2 and TRBJ1-1; D is perhaps TRBD1 (6 bases). The V gene lost 4 bases and the J gene lost 0 bases, with 12 bases spanning the gap. This CDR3 is built from 15 residues. Germline assignment: CDR1 SGHTA and CDR2 FQGNSA. The CDR3 spells CASSSQGRVNTEAFF. The CDR3 nucleotides read TGTGCCAGCAGCTCACAGGGTCGGGTGAACACTGAAGCTTTCTTT.

The chain combines TRBV5-4 with TRBJ2-5; 8 positions agree with TRBD1. Germline trimming cut 0 bases from V and 2 bases from J; bases unmatched to any gene: 3. CDR3 size: 15 residues. The germline gives CDR1 SGHNT, CDR2 YYREEE (reference sequence). CDR3: CASSLENRGQETQYF. DNA of the CDR3: TGTGCCAGCAGCTTGGAGAACAGGGGGCAAGAGACCCAGTACTTC.

The rearrangement joins TRBV19 to TRBJ1-6, with D uncertain. The CDR3 covers 14 residues. Germline values: CDR1 LNHDA, CDR2 SQIVND (reference sequence). V gave up 3 bases and J gave up 7 bases, with 10 bases separating them. CDR3 loop: CASSIGTENSPLHF. The CDR3 coding sequence is TGTGCCAGTAGTATTGGTACGGAGAATTCACCCCTCCACTTT.

The chain combines TRBV15 with TRBJ1-1, with D hard to call. The germline V gene has CDR1 LNHNV and CDR2 YYDKDF (reference sequence). The V gene lost 1 base and the J gene lost 3 bases, with 15 bases spanning the gap. This CDR3 spans 16 amino acids. The DNA of the CDR3 is TGTGCCACCAGCAGAGCCGGCTTAAAAGGATACACTGAAGCTTTCTTT. Translating it yields CATSRAGLKGYTEAFF. Full variable domain (missing parts from reference TRBV15 and TRBJ1-1): DAMVIQNPRYQVTQFGKPVTLSCSQTLNHNVMYWYQQKSSQAPKLLFHYYDKDFNNEADTPDNFQSRRPNTSFCFLDIRSPGLGDTAMYLCATSRAGLKGYTEAFFGQGTRLTVV.

The gene calls are TRBV30 and TRBJ2-3, with D hard to call. Germline V gene data show CDR1 as GTSNPN and CDR2 as SVGIG (reference sequence). This CDR3 is 14 amino acids long. V was pared by 0 bases and J by 1 base, with 8 bases between. The CDR3 region has the DNA TGTGCCTGGAGTGTACACCTGGGCACAGATACGCAGTATTTT. This encodes CAWSVHLGTDTQYF.

The genes are TRBV5-4 and TRBJ2-1, with a tentative D call TRBD2 (6 bases). Trimming cost V 1 base and J 8 bases, with 16 bases left between them. The CDR3 loop spans 15 amino acids. Germline V CDR1 and CDR2: SGHNT, YYREEE (reference sequence). The CDR3, as DNA: TGTGCCAGCAGCTTGTCAGGGAGGTTAAGCTATGAGCAGTTCTTC. Encoded protein: CASSLSGRLSYEQFF.

The gene calls are TRBV7-2 and TRBJ1-1; TRBD1 agrees at 9 bases. V gave up 5 bases and J gave up 6 bases; unmatched junction bases: 7. Germline lookup yields CDR1 SGHTA and CDR2 FQGNSA. This CDR3 region has 14 residues. This chain's CDR3 is CASSEDRGTPEAFF. CDR3 nucleotides: TGTGCCAGCAGCGAGGACAGGGGTACCCCTGAAGCTTTCTTT.

This clone was detected only a few times. The V call is TRBV30, the J call TRBJ1-2; 9 bases match TRBD1. The CDR3 runs to 12 residues. Germline assignment: CDR1 GTSNPN and CDR2 SVGIG (reference sequence). The V segment lost 2 bases and the J segment 8 bases; nucleotides outside the gene matches: 3. This chain's CDR3 is CAWSHTGGGYTF. The CDR3 coding sequence is TGTGCCTGGAGTCATACAGGGGGCGGCTACACCTTC.

This chain uses TRBV5-6 with TRBJ1-1; D is undetermined. Trimming took off 6 bases at V and 1 base at J, with 16 bases between the two ends. The CDR3 sequence is 15 residues long. The germline V gene has CDR1 SGHDT and CDR2 YYEEEE. The CDR3 sequence: CASTVAREPNTEAFF. For the CDR3, the DNA is TGTGCCAGCACCGTAGCACGGGAGCCGAACACTGAAGCTTTCTTT. Combining the CDR3 with reference TRBV5-6 and TRBJ1-1 gives the whole variable domain DAGVTQSPTHLIKTRGQQVTLRCSPKSGHDTVSWYQQALGQGPQFIFQYYEEEERQRGNFPDRFSGHQFPNYSSELNVNALLLGDSALYLCASTVAREPNTEAFFGQGTRLTVV.

The chain carries TRBV18 and TRBJ1-4, with TRBD1 matching over 10 bases. Trimming took 5 bases from V and 5 from J; bases not matched to a gene: 8. CDR3 size: 16 residues. Germline assignment: CDR1 KGHSH and CDR2 LQKENI. The CDR3 sequence: CASSSGPGQGNEKLFF. CDR3 bases: TGTGCCAGCTCATCCGGCCCGGGACAGGGGAATGAAAAACTGTTTTTT.

The chain uses TRBV29-1 and TRBJ1-2; 10 bases are shared with TRBD1. The V gene end was trimmed by 4 bases and the J gene end by 7 bases; junction bases not matched to a gene: 3. Germline CDR1 reads SQVTM; CDR2 reads ANQGSEA. The CDR3 length is 12 residues. Written as DNA, the CDR3 is TGCAGCGTTGGACAGGGGGCGGGTGGCTACACCTTC. This encodes CSVGQGAGGYTF.

The CDR3 loop is CASRRDKGLEQYF. The CDR3 DNA reads as TGTGCCAGCAGACGGGACAAGGGGCTCGAGCAGTACTTC. J is TRBJ2-7 and V is TRBV6-1; a weak D match, TRBD1 (6 bases). CDR3 length: 13 residues. CDR1 is MNHNS, CDR2 SASEGT, per germline. The V end was cut by 6 bases, the J end by 6 bases, with 15 bases between.

This rearrangement joins TRBV5-8 to TRBJ2-3; TRBD1 aligns across 7 bases. V lost 4 bases and J lost 7; bases outside the gene matches: 6. The CDR3 contains 13 residues. CDR1 SGHTS and CDR2 YDEGEE come from the germline V gene. Here the CDR3 DNA reads TGTGCCAGCAGCCATAGGGGGCGAAATACGCAGTATTTT. Translated, it gives CASSHRGRNTQYF.

This rearrangement joins TRBV11-3 to TRBJ1-4; D unresolved. This CDR3 has 15 amino acids. Trimming removed 2 bases from V and 2 bases from J, with 9 bases in between. Germline-derived CDR1 and CDR2 are SGHNT and YENEEA. Here the CDR3 reads CASSLLGGTNEKLFF. In nucleotides, the CDR3 is TGTGCCAGCAGCTTACTGGGAGGGACTAATGAAAAACTGTTTTTT. The entire variable domain, with the rest obtained from reference TRBV11-3 and TRBJ1-4, is as follows: EAGVVQSPRYKIIEKKQPVAFWCNPISGHNTLYWYLQNLGQGPELLIRYENEEAVDDSQLPKDRFSAERLKGVDSTLKIQPAELGDSAVYLCASSLLGGTNEKLFFGSGTQLSVL.

The chain joins TRBV7-2 to TRBJ2-5, with 7 bases fitting TRBD2. This CDR3 has 15 residues. Germline V gene data show CDR1 as SGHTA and CDR2 as FQGNSA. Trimming removed 4 bases from V and 1 base from J; junction bases left unmatched: 6. CDR3 sequence reads: CASSYPSGPQETQYF. CDR3 nucleotide sequence: TGTGCCAGCAGCTACCCTAGCGGTCCCCAAGAGACCCAGTACTTC.